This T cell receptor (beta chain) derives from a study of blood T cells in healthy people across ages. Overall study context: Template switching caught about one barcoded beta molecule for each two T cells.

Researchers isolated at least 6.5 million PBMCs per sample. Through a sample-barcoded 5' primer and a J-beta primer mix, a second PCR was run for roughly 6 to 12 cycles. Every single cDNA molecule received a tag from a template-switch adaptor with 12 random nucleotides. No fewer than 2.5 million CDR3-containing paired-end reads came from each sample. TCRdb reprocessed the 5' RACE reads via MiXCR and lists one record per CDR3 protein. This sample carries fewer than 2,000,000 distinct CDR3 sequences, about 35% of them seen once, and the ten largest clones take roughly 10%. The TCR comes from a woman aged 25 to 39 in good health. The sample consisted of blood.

CDR3 bases: TGCGCCAGCAGCTTGATGGCATTTCAAGATACGCAGTATTTT. The encoded protein is CASSLMAFQDTQYF. This chain connects TRBV5-1 to TRBJ2-3; no clear D gene. Trimming cost V 1 base and J 5 bases, with 11 bases left between them. The CDR3 is 14 residues long. Germline V lookup: CDR1 SGHRS, CDR2 YFSETQ.